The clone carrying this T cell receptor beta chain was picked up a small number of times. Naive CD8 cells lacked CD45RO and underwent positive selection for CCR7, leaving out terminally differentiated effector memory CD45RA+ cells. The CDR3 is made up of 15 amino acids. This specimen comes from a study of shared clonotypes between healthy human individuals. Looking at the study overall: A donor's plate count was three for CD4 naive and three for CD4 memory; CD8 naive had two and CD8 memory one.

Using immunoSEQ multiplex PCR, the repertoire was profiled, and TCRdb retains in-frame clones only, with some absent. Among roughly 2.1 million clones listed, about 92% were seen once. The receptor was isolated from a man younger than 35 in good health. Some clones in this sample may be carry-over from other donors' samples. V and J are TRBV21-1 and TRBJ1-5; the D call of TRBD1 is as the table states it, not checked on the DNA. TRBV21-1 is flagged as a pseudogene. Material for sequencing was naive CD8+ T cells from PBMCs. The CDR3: CASSGQTGGNQPQHF. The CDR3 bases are TGTGCCAGCAGCGGCCAGACAGGAGGCAATCAGCCCCAGCATTTT.